A single sample is the source of the 32 T cell receptor beta chains below, sequenced in a study of blood T cells in healthy people across ages. With a J-beta primer mix and a sample-barcoded 5' primer, a second PCR ran 7 to 11 cycles. TCRdb reprocessed the 5' RACE reads with MiXCR, giving one entry per CDR3 protein. This sample has more than 1.4 million distinct CDR3 sequences, with around 39% found just once. The source material was blood. The receptor source for this set is a woman aged 18-29 years in good health.

This chain connects TRBV20-1 to TRBJ2-7; D gene ambiguous. This CDR3 is 14 amino acids long. Trimming pared 6 bases from V and 0 bases from J, leaving 15 bases between. The germline CDR1 and CDR2 sequences are DFQATT and SNEGSKA (reference sequence). The CDR3 DNA reads TGCAGTGCCATTGGATCGGCAAACTCCTACGAGCAGTACTTC. Its protein product is CSAIGSANSYEQYF.

This rearrangement joins TRBV12-3 or TRBV12-4 to TRBJ2-1; tentative D call: TRBD1 (7 bases). Deletions cut 6 bases from V and 4 bases from J, with 13 bases between. The CDR3 sequence is 14 residues long. Written as DNA, the CDR3 is TGTGCCAGCAGGATAGCGGACAGGTACAATGAGCAGTTCTTC. Its protein product is CASRIADRYNEQFF.

In this sample, this clonotype turned up a few times. This rearrangement joins TRBV7-6 to TRBJ2-3; TRBD2 agrees at 9 bases. CDR1 and CDR2 from the germline V gene are SGHVS and FNYEAQ. The trim removed 4 bases at V and 2 bases at J, leaving 10 bases unmatched. The CDR3 length is 17 residues. CDR3 nucleotides: TGTGCCAGCAGCTCACGTGGTAGCGGGAGCCCCACAGATACGCAGTATTTT. Translation: CASSSRGSGSPTDTQYF.

The CDR3 coding sequence is TGTGCCAGCAGTTTATCAGGGGGGTGGACTGAAGCTTTCTTT. It yields the protein CASSLSGGWTEAFF. V gene TRBV27 combines with J gene TRBJ1-1; D might be TRBD1 (6 bases). The V end was cut by 0 bases, the J end by 5 bases, with 10 bases between. This CDR3 contains 14 residues. The germline gives CDR1 MNHEY, CDR2 SMNVEV (reference sequence).

This clonotype was seen a handful of times. The chain couples TRBV7-2 to TRBJ1-1, with TRBD1 matching over 7 bases. The V segment lost 5 bases and the J segment 0 bases; nucleotides outside the gene matches: 6. The CDR3 covers 15 residues. Germline V gene lookup returns CDR1 SGHTA and CDR2 FQGNSA. This CDR3 is CASSEGQFVNTEAFF. CDR3 bases: TGTGCCAGCAGCGAGGGACAGTTCGTGAACACTGAAGCTTTCTTT.

The CDR3 here is CASSLGQGPNEKLFF. CDR3 coding DNA: TGTGCCAGCAGCCTAGGACAGGGCCCCAATGAAAAACTGTTTTTT. The chain combines TRBV7-9 with TRBJ1-4; TRBD1 agrees at 8 bases. In germline, CDR1 is SEHNR, CDR2 FQNEAQ (reference sequence). The V and J ends lost 5 bases and 5 bases, in that order; junction bases with no gene match: 7. The CDR3 covers 15 residues.

Comment on this clonotype: This may arise from a read error, as a much more abundant clone is one base away. The chain recombines TRBV6-1 with TRBJ2-5; D unclear. Germline loops: CDR1 MNHNS, CDR2 SASEGT. The CDR3 consists of 13 residues. Trimming left V 5 bases short and J 11 bases short, with 18 bases between. CDR3 sequence reads: CASSKVLLNEQYF. The CDR3 DNA is TGTGCCAGCAGTAAGGTACTACTCAATGAGCAGTACTTC.

The rearrangement links TRBV5-6 to TRBJ1-1; D is uncertain. Looked up from germline, CDR1 is SGHDT and CDR2 is YYEEEE. V lost 4 bases and J 1 base, leaving 11 bases between the germline ends. The CDR3 loop spans 14 amino acids. CDR3 sequence (DNA): TGTGCCAGCAGCCAGGCAACACCGAACACTGAAGCTTTCTTT. This codes for CASSQATPNTEAFF.

The V call is TRBV6-1, the J call TRBJ2-1; 8 bases map to TRBD2. J was trimmed by 4 bases and V by 11 bases; bases with no gene match: 7. Germline V gene data show CDR1 as MNHNS and CDR2 as SASEGT. CDR3 length: 13 amino acids. The CDR3 spells CAGELAGYNEQFF. The CDR3 nucleotides are TGTGCCGGGGAGCTAGCGGGTTACAATGAGCAGTTCTTC.

V usage is TRBV5-1 and J usage is TRBJ2-7, with 11 positions matching TRBD2. CDR1 is SGHRS and CDR2 is YFSETQ in the germline V gene. The trim removed 4 bases at V and 5 bases at J, leaving 5 bases unmatched. The CDR3 runs 14 residues. The DNA of the CDR3 is TGCGCCAGCAGCGTGGGACTAGCGGACGACGAGCAGTACTTC. It translates to CASSVGLADDEQYF.

V and J are TRBV5-1 and TRBJ2-4; 9 bases fit TRBD2. Germline CDR1 reads SGHRS; CDR2 reads YFSETQ. The length of the CDR3 is 16 residues. After removal of 0 bases from V and 6 bases from J, the junction contained 7 bases not matched to a gene. CDR3 DNA sequence: TGCGCCAGCAGCTTGGAGTTGCGGGGGGGCACAAACATTCAGTACTTC. Translation gives CASSLELRGGTNIQYF.

This clonotype was detected only a few times. The chain carries TRBV4-1 and TRBJ1-2; D ambiguous. From germline, CDR1 is MGHRA and CDR2 YSYEKL. Trimming removed 0 bases from V and 4 bases from J, with 12 bases in between. The CDR3 covers 15 residues. CDR3 region: CASSQDVTTSYGYTF. The CDR3, as DNA: TGCGCCAGCAGCCAAGATGTTACGACATCCTATGGCTACACCTTC.

This clonotype occurred a few times. The chain couples TRBV6-2 or TRBV6-3 to TRBJ1-6; 7 bases fit TRBD1. The junction had 9 bases not matched to a gene; V was cut back by 3 bases and J by 7 bases. This CDR3 spans 16 amino acids. Germline-derived CDR1 and CDR2 are MNHEY and SVGEGT. CDR3 nucleotides: TGTGCCAGCAGTTATCCCCACGGGACAGCCAATTCACCCCTCCACTTT. It specifies CASSYPHGTANSPLHF.

J is TRBJ2-1 and V is TRBV12-3 or TRBV12-4, with 9 bases that match TRBD1. J lost 10 bases, V lost 5 bases, and 9 bases had no gene match. The CDR3 covers 14 residues. CDR3 sequence: CASSIRDRDYEQFF. The CDR3 DNA reads TGTGCCAGCAGTATCCGGGACAGGGACTACGAGCAGTTCTTC.

The chain couples TRBV10-3 to TRBJ2-1; TRBD1 aligns across 7 bases. The length of the CDR3 is 15 residues. The trim removed 5 bases at V and 13 bases at J, leaving 17 bases unmatched. Germline loops: CDR1 ENHRY, CDR2 SYGVKD. Here the CDR3 reads CAISSPTTGQETQFF. CDR3 DNA sequence: TGTGCCATCAGTTCTCCCACGACAGGGCAAGAGACCCAGTTCTTC.

This clonotype was seen more than once but under ten times. The genes are TRBV2 and TRBJ2-5; 12 bases map to TRBD2. J gave up 11 bases and V 4 bases, and 8 bases lay outside the gene matches. Germline-derived CDR1 and CDR2 are SNHLY and FYNNEI. There are 14 residues in the CDR3. The chain's CDR3 is CASSALAGGKEQYF. The CDR3, as DNA: TGTGCCAGCAGTGCACTAGCGGGAGGAAAAGAGCAGTACTTC. The whole variable domain, filled in from reference TRBV2 and TRBJ2-5, reads EPEVTQTPSHQVTQMGQEVILRCVPISNHLYFYWYRQILGQKVEFLVSFYNNEISEKSEIFDDQFSVERPDGSNFTLKIRSTKLEDSAMYFCASSALAGGKEQYFGPGTRLLVL.

The chain combines TRBV29-1 with TRBJ2-3; D is unclear. The ends were cut back, 2 bases at V and 4 bases at J, with 10 bases in the middle. The CDR3 runs 13 residues. CDR1 SQVTM and CDR2 ANQGSEA come from the germline V gene. CDR3 residues: CSVESFAADTQYF. CDR3 bases: TGCAGCGTTGAAAGTTTCGCGGCAGATACGCAGTATTTT.

The chain links TRBV12-3 or TRBV12-4 to TRBJ2-7, with D possibly matching TRBD2 (6 bases). Judging by the DNA end, TRBJ2-5 fits better; the J call may be wrong. This CDR3 is built from 14 residues. The CDR3 protein is CASSLGGRDWTQYF. CDR3 DNA: TGTGCCAGCAGTTTAGGAGGGCGGGATTGGACCCAGTACTTC.

This clonotype came up many times. The CDR3 DNA is TGTGCCATCAGCCTCGGACTAGCTGGCGAGACCCAGTACTTC. Amino acids: CAISLGLAGETQYF. The V call is TRBV10-3, the J call TRBJ2-5; 8 positions agree with TRBD2. CDR1 and CDR2 (germline): ENHRY, SYGVKD. CDR3 length equals 14 residues. The V gene end was trimmed by 6 bases and the J gene end by 5 bases; junction bases not matched to a gene: 8.

V and J are TRBV20-1 and TRBJ1-1; no clear D. The V end lost 3 bases, the J end lost 2 bases, and 13 bases lay between the germline ends. This CDR3 comprises 14 residues. Germline V gives CDR1 DFQATT, CDR2 SNEGSKA (reference sequence). CDR3 nucleotides: TGCAGTGCTAGGTATTCAGGAGCTAACACTGAAGCTTTCTTT. Protein: CSARYSGANTEAFF.

In this sample, this clonotype turned up a few times. The chain couples TRBV5-1 to TRBJ2-4; D may be TRBD1 (6 bases). The J call is in doubt because the DNA end fits TRBJ2-7 better. Germline V gives CDR1 SGHRS, CDR2 YFSETQ. CDR3 length: 15 residues. CDR3 residues: CASSVVGALGDEQYF. The CDR3 nucleotides read TGCGCCAGCAGCGTCGTGGGGGCCCTCGGGGACGAGCAGTACTTC.

The chain uses TRBV5-1 and TRBJ2-5, with 12 bases lining up with TRBD2. V dropped 4 bases and J dropped 2; count of bases not matched to a gene: 6. Germline V gene data show CDR1 as SGHRS and CDR2 as YFSETQ. This CDR3 is built from 16 residues. For the CDR3, the DNA is TGCGCCAGCAGCATACTCGGACTAGCGGGACAAGAGACCCAGTACTTC. Its translation: CASSILGLAGQETQYF.

The rearrangement uses TRBV20-1 and TRBJ1-5; D is ambiguous. Per germline, CDR1 DFQATT and CDR2 SNEGSKA (reference sequence). This CDR3 is built from 12 residues. Trimming cost V 3 bases and J 4 bases, with 7 bases left between them. The CDR3 region is CSASMGNQPQHF. CDR3 DNA sequence: TGCAGTGCTAGCATGGGGAATCAGCCCCAGCATTTT.

This clonotype was seen more than once but under ten times. The J gene is TRBJ2-7, the V gene TRBV6-5; TRBD1 matches at 10 bases. The CDR3 runs to 16 residues. Germline V CDR1 and CDR2: MNHEY, SVGAGI. J lost 1 base, V lost 2 bases, and 5 bases had no gene match. CDR3 bases: TGTGCCAGCAGTTACGCTGGGACAGGGGATTCCTACGAGCAGTACTTC. This translates into CASSYAGTGDSYEQYF.

The chain links TRBV12-3 or TRBV12-4 to TRBJ1-2, with no clear D. Trimming shortened V by 5 bases and J by 4 bases, and 5 bases separated the two germline ends. CDR3 length equals 11 residues. The CDR3 sequence: CASSHSYGYTF. CDR3 DNA: TGTGCCAGCAGTCACAGCTATGGCTACACCTTC.

This rearrangement joins TRBV7-6 to TRBJ1-2, with a tentative D call TRBD1 (5 bases). The CDR3 sequence is 15 residues long. Germline CDR1 and CDR2: SGHVS and FNYEAQ. Trimming pared 5 bases from V and 1 base from J, leaving 14 bases between. In DNA, the CDR3 is TGTGCCAGCAGCCACGGGCAGGGAATTAACTATGGCTACACCTTC. It encodes CASSHGQGINYGYTF.

The chain has TRBV3-1 and TRBJ1-1; a possible D gene is TRBD1 (5 bases). Per germline, CDR1 LGHDT and CDR2 YNNKEL (reference sequence). This CDR3 region has 16 residues. The V gene lost 4 bases and the J gene lost 1 base, with 16 bases spanning the gap. CDR3 DNA: TGTGCCAGCAGCCGGCACGGGGGAACCGGGAACACTGAAGCTTTCTTT. Translating gives CASSRHGGTGNTEAFF.

This chain links TRBV3-1 with TRBJ2-1; 7 bases are shared with TRBD2. The CDR3 is 16 residues long. CDR1 is LGHDT, CDR2 YNNKEL, per germline (reference sequence). V dropped 4 bases and J dropped 6; count of bases not matched to a gene: 12. The CDR3 nucleotides read TGTGCCAGCAGCCTACCGACTAGCCGGACCCGCAATGAGCAGTTCTTC. Protein sequence: CASSLPTSRTRNEQFF.

This clonotype was found a few times. The chain couples TRBV12-3 or TRBV12-4 to TRBJ1-2; 8 positions agree with TRBD1. V dropped 4 bases and J dropped 0; count of bases not matched to a gene: 4. The CDR3 covers 15 residues. The CDR3 loop is CASSSRTGTNYGYTF. The CDR3 nucleotides read TGTGCCAGCAGTTCGAGGACAGGGACTAACTATGGCTACACCTTC.

For the CDR3, the DNA is TGCAGTGCTAGAGATGGGGCAGGGAACACTGAAGCTTTCTTT. As protein: CSARDGAGNTEAFF. The chain couples TRBV20-1 to TRBJ1-1; D is possibly TRBD1 (5 bases). The CDR3 contains 14 residues. V shed 0 bases and J shed 1 base, with 9 bases lying between them. From germline, CDR1 is DFQATT and CDR2 SNEGSKA (reference sequence).

The J gene is TRBJ1-6, the V gene TRBV28; no reliable D call. V lost 5 bases and J 7 bases, leaving 9 bases between the germline ends. This CDR3 is built from 13 residues. Germline assignment: CDR1 MDHEN and CDR2 SYDVKM. CDR3 nucleotides: TGTGCCAGCAGTCCTCAAACAAATTCACCCCTCCACTTT. Its translation: CASSPQTNSPLHF.

Details on this clonotype: A much larger clone differs from this one at a single base, so this may be a read error. V is TRBV27 and J is TRBJ1-2; TRBD1 is a possible D gene (5 bases). V was pared by 3 bases and J by 3 bases, with 8 bases between. The CDR3 contains 13 residues. Germline assignment: CDR1 MNHEY and CDR2 SMNVEV (reference sequence). CDR3 amino acids: CASSFEGDYGYTF. DNA for the CDR3: TGTGCCAGCAGTTTCGAAGGGGACTATGGCTACACCTTC.